Listed below are T cell receptor beta chains from one sample, sequenced in a study of regulatory T cells in long-lasting Graves disease. One entry per CDR3 protein results from TCRdb running MiXCR on the multiplex PCR reads. The table shows under 700,000 distinct CDR3 sequences, with 15% to 20% occurring only once. These same data were also listed under a study on T cells in Graves' hyperthyroidism and ophthalmopathy.

Here the sequenced sample was peripheral blood mononuclear cells (PBMCs), taken at new diagnosis, from a patient treated with antithyroid drugs. The receptors here all came from a middle-aged woman with Graves disease. The CDR3 runs from the conserved cysteine through the conserved F or W. The D gene is left open where the match is weak. Clone size is given for some rows only: seen once, a few or many times, or a class if the clone is expanded.

-,TRBV5-5,TRBJ1-2,-,CASSLGAMNYGYTF,TGTGCCAGCAGCTTGGGGGCTATGAACTATGGCTACACCTTC
TRBD2,TRBV7-2,TRBJ2-3,-,CASRFRDYTDTQYF,TGTGCCAGCAGGTTCCGGGACTACACAGATACGCAGTATTTT
-,TRBV10-2,TRBJ1-6,few,CASSERPYGGGLNSPLHF,TGCGCCAGCAGTGAGAGGCCGTACGGGGGCGGATTGAATTCACCCCTCCACTTT
-,TRBV4-1,TRBJ1-6,few,CASSPSGPSNAPLHF,TGCGCCAGCAGCCCCTCGGGCCCCTCGAATGCACCCCTCCACTTT
-,TRBV29-1,TRBJ1-6,few,CSVLWEQNSPLHF,TGCAGCGTATTGTGGGAGCAGAATTCACCCCTCCACTTT
-,TRBV11-3,TRBJ2-3,many,CASSLRESGTDTQYF,TGTGCCAGCAGCTTACGGGAATCTGGCACAGATACGCAGTATTTT
-,TRBV6-1,TRBJ1-2,-,CASSERGRANYGYTF,TGTGCCAGCAGTGAAAGGGGCAGGGCTAACTATGGCTACACCTTC
-,TRBV2,TRBJ2-1,few,CASNLLSSYNEQFF,TGTGCCAGCAACCTTCTAAGCTCCTACAATGAGCAGTTCTTC
-,TRBV5-1,TRBJ2-3,many,CASSTWIRGVSTDTQYF,TGCGCCAGCAGCACTTGGATACGCGGGGTATCCACAGATACGCAGTATTTT
-,TRBV19,TRBJ1-4,few,CASTDGSQKLFF,TGTGCCAGTACCGACGGGAGTCAAAAACTGTTTTTT
TRBD1,TRBV20-1,TRBJ2-3,many,CSASPGQGARADTQYF,TGCAGTGCTAGTCCCGGACAGGGAGCGAGGGCAGATACGCAGTATTTT
-,TRBV28,TRBJ2-2,-,CASSFGGGNTGELSF,-
-,TRBV7-9,TRBJ1-6,-,CASSLDGVRHKIHF,TGTGCCAGCAGCTTAGATGGGGTTCGCCATAAGATCCACTTT
-,TRBV7-2,TRBJ2-3,many,CASSNSPGSTQYF,TGTGCCAGCAGCAATTCCCCGGGGAGCACGCAGTATTTT
-,TRBV5-4,TRBJ1-5,-,CASSPGLNLQPQHF,TGTGCCAGCAGCCCCGGTCTCAACCTACAGCCCCAGCATTTT
TRBD2,TRBV2,TRBJ2-1,many,CASTLGLAKDNEQFF,TGTGCCAGCACCCTGGGACTAGCGAAGGACAATGAGCAGTTCTTC
TRBD1,TRBV12-3/TRBV12-4,TRBJ1-1,many,CATRFTRTGATEAFF,TGTGCCACCAGATTCACCAGGACAGGGGCCACTGAAGCTTTCTTT
TRBD2,TRBV6-2/TRBV6-3,TRBJ2-3,-,CAIQRLAGDTDTQYF,TGTGCCATACAGAGGCTAGCGGGGGACACAGATACGCAGTATTTT
TRBD1,TRBV20-1,TRBJ1-1,few,CSAGQGMNTEAFF,TGCAGTGCTGGACAGGGGATGAACACTGAAGCTTTCTTT
TRBD1,TRBV20-1,TRBJ1-3,few,CTLDREAGNTIYF,TGCACTTTGGACAGGGAGGCTGGAAACACCATATATTTT
TRBD1,TRBV11-2,TRBJ1-2,-,CASSFWGDRPYGYTF,TGTGCCAGCAGCTTCTGGGGGGACAGGCCCTATGGCTACACCTTC
-,TRBV6-1,TRBJ1-1,-,CASRVSEAFF,TGTGCCAGCAGAGTCTCCGAAGCTTTCTTT
TRBD2,TRBV3-1,TRBJ2-2,-,CASREAGGLGELFF,TGTGCCAGCAGAGAAGCGGGGGGCCTCGGGGAGCTGTTTTTT
-,TRBV11-2,TRBJ1-5,many,CASSLTGSQPQHF,TGTGCCAGCAGCTTAACCGGGAGTCAGCCCCAGCATTTT
-,TRBV30,TRBJ1-5,many,CAWSVQGFQPQHF,TGTGCCTGGAGTGTACAGGGTTTCCAGCCCCAGCATTTT
TRBD1,TRBV20-1,TRBJ1-1,many,CSATGGAGTEAFF,TGCAGTGCAACAGGGGGCGCCGGCACTGAAGCTTTCTTT
TRBD1,TRBV2,TRBJ1-2,few,CASSGDRVANYGYTF,TGTGCCAGCAGCGGGGACAGAGTTGCTAACTATGGCTACACCTTC
-,TRBV9,TRBJ1-1,many,CASSAVNRMGTEAFF,TGTGCCAGCAGCGCGGTAAATAGGATGGGCACTGAAGCTTTCTTT
-,TRBV11-2,TRBJ1-1,many,CASSLGVRIEAFF,TGTGCCAGCAGCTTGGGGGTCAGGATCGAAGCTTTCTTT
TRBD2,TRBV11-2,TRBJ2-3,many,CASSLLGLAGGQDTQYF,TGTGCCAGCAGCTTACTGGGACTAGCGGGGGGGCAAGATACGCAGTATTTT
TRBD2,TRBV6-1,TRBJ2-5,many,CASSPTSGGRETQYF,TGTGCCAGCAGTCCCACTAGCGGGGGACGGGAGACCCAGTACTTC
-,TRBV19,TRBJ1-6,-,CASSPTVNSPLHF,TGTGCCAGTAGTCCGACAGTAAATTCACCCCTCCACTTT
-,TRBV5-1,TRBJ2-3,-,CASSLRGGRSTDTQYF,TGCGCCAGCAGCTTGAGGGGCGGGCGAAGCACAGATACGCAGTATTTT
-,TRBV5-4,TRBJ2-1,once,CASSTRDLGDEQFF,TGTGCCAGCAGCACCCGGGACTTGGGCGATGAGCAGTTCTTC
-,TRBV7-3,TRBJ2-5,-,CASSLRAGVETQYF,TGTGCCAGCAGCTTAAGGGCAGGGGTCGAGACCCAGTACTTC
TRBD1,TRBV3-1,TRBJ1-5,many,CASSRDRTNQPQHF,TGTGCCAGCAGCCGGGACAGGACGAATCAGCCCCAGCATTTT
TRBD2,TRBV28,TRBJ2-3,-,CASSVPGRGVADTQYF,TGTGCCAGCAGTGTCCCGGGGCGGGGGGTCGCAGATACGCAGTATTTT
-,TRBV3-1,TRBJ2-7,many,CASSQVTGVYEQYF,TGTGCCAGCAGCCAGGTTACCGGGGTCTACGAGCAGTACTTC
-,TRBV27,TRBJ2-5,many,CASGRVQLETQYF,TGTGCCAGCGGGCGAGTGCAACTAGAGACCCAGTACTTC